A selection of T cell receptor beta chains follows, all from one sample in a study of vaccination effects on CD4 cells after COVID-19. Profiled with immunoSEQ multiplex PCR; TCRdb holds only in-frame clones, not every one. The repertoire holds tens of thousands of clones, with around 70% as singletons. These TCRs are of unknown antigen specificity. Specimen: CD4+ T cells from PBMCs cultured with HCoV-OC43 spike peptides, collected before COVID-19 vaccination. The receptors originated from a human donor who received a COVID-19 vaccine. Each CDR3 is given with its conserved first and last residue. Fields, in order: V gene, clone size, D gene, J gene, CDR3 DNA, CDR3 protein. A D gene is named only where the DNA matches it firmly. Size tells how often a clone was seen (once, few, many) or the class of an expanded clone, and some rows leave it out.

TRBV7-2	few	-	TRBJ1-5	TGTGCCAGCAGCTTGAAGGACAGCAGCAATCAGCCCCAGCATTTT	CASSLKDSSNQPQHF
TRBV29-1	-	TRBD1	TRBJ2-7	TGCAGCGTGGGGTTAGGGACAGGGAAGAACGAGCAGTACTTC	CSVGLGTGKNEQYF
TRBV7-9	-	TRBD1	TRBJ1-6	TGTGCCAGCAGCTCCAGGGGGCTAGACTCACCCCTCCACTTT	CASSSRGLDSPLHF
TRBV15	few	-	TRBJ1-5	TGTGCCACCAGCAGAGATTCTTCCGTGCAGCCCCAGCATTTT	CATSRDSSVQPQHF
TRBV2	-	-	TRBJ2-2	TGTGCCAGCACCCCCCGGGAAGCGAACACCGGGGAGCTGTTTTTT	CASTPREANTGELFF
TRBV11-2	-	-	TRBJ2-7	TGTGCCAGCAGCTTAGCGGGCAGGGAAACCTACGAGCAGTACTTC	CASSLAGRETYEQYF
TRBV29-1	-	-	TRBJ1-1	TGCAGCGTCATGCCCAGGCTCGGTAACACTGAAGCTTTCTTT	CSVMPRLGNTEAFF
TRBV9	-	TRBD2	TRBJ2-1	TGTGCCAGCAGCGTAGGACTAGCGGGGGGGGCCCGCTCCTACAATGAGCAGTTCTTC	CASSVGLAGGARSYNEQFF
TRBV28	-	-	TRBJ1-6	TGTGCCAGCCTTCGGGTTTATAATTCACCCCTCCACTTT	CASLRVYNSPLHF
TRBV28	-	-	TRBJ1-6	TGTGCCAGCAGTTCCGGCCTCCCCCCCCTCCACTTT	CASSSGLPPLHF
TRBV30	-	-	TRBJ1-6	TGTGCCTGGAGCCGTAGCTCCTATAATTCACCCCTCCACTTT	CAWSRSSYNSPLHF
TRBV11-2	-	-	TRBJ2-2	TGTGCCAGCAGCTTAGATTGGACTACCGGGGAGCTGTTTTTT	CASSLDWTTGELFF
TRBV3-1/TRBV3-2	-	-	TRBJ1-5	TGTGCCAGCAGCCCCCGCAGGGGTACTCAGCCCCAGCATTTT	CASSPRRGTQPQHF
TRBV2	once	-	TRBJ1-3	TGTGCCAGCACCGCGACCGGTGGGTCTGGAAACACCATATATTTT	CASTATGGSGNTIYF
TRBV11-2	-	TRBD1	TRBJ2-7	TGTGCCAGCAGCTTGGACAGGGGGTTTAACTACGAGCAGTACTTC	CASSLDRGFNYEQYF
TRBV30	once	TRBD1	TRBJ2-3	TGTGCCTGTTCAGGGGGCGCGACAGATACGCAGTATTTT	CACSGGATDTQYF
TRBV3-1/TRBV3-2	-	-	TRBJ2-4	TGTGCCAGCAGCCAAGTTTCCCTTCTAGCCAAAAACATTCAGTACTTC	CASSQVSLLAKNIQYF
TRBV18	-	-	TRBJ2-1	TGTGCCAGCTCACCCCAGGGGATGGATGAGCAGTTCTTC	CASSPQGMDEQFF
TRBV6-5	-	-	TRBJ1-5	TGTGCCAGCAGTTATCGGGAGGGGGTTCAGCCCCAGCATTTT	CASSYREGVQPQHF
TRBV20-1	-	-	TRBJ2-1	TGCAGTGCTAGTTCCTACAATGAGCAGTTCTTC	CSASSYNEQFF
TRBV19	-	-	TRBJ2-1	TGTGCCAGTAGGGGCCAGCGTAAGGGGGGCTCCTACAATGAGCAGTTCTTC	CASRGQRKGGSYNEQFF
TRBV2	-	-	TRBJ1-1	TGTGCCAGCAGTTGGGCGGGGGGGGACGCTGAAGCTTTCTTT	CASSWAGGDAEAFF
TRBV27	-	TRBD1	TRBJ2-1	TGTGCCAGCAGGGACAGGGGAAGAAATGAGCAGTTCTTC	CASRDRGRNEQFF